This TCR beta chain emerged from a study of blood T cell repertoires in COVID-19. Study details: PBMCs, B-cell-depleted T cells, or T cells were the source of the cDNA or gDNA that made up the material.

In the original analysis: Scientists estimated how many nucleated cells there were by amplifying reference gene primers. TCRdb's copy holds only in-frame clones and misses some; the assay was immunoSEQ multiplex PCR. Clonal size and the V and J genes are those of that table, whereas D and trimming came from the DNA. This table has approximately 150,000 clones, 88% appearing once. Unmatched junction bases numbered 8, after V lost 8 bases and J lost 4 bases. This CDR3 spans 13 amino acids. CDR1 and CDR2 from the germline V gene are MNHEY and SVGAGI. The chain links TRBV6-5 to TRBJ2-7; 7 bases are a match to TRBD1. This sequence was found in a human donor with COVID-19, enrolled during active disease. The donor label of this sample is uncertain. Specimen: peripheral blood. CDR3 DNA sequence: TGTGCCAGCGTCCGGGACAGAGTTTACGAGCAGTACTTC. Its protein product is CASVRDRVYEQYF.